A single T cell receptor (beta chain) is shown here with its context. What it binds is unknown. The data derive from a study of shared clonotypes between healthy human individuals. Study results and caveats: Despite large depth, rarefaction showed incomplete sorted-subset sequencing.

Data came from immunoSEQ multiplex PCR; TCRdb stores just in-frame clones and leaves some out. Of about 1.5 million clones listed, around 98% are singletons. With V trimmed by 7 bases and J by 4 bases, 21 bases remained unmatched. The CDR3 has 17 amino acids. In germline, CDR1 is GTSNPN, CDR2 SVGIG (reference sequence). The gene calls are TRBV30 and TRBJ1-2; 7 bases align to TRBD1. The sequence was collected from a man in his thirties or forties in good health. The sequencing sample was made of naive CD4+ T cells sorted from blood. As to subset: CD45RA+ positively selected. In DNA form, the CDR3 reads TGTGCCTTCCCAAGGACGGGACAGCCCCTCCCGGGCTATGGCTACACCTTC. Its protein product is CAFPRTGQPLPGYGYTF.